This T cell receptor (beta chain) came from a study of control samples from healthy donors and cancer patients. This clone was counted a few times. Repertoires were generated with immunoSEQ multiplex PCR, while TCRdb's copy carries only in-frame clones and drops some. The data show 100,000 to 150,000 clones, 80% to 90% seen once. V was clipped by 2 bases and J by 8 bases, with 10 bases between them. The CDR3 consists of 13 residues. Germline assignment: CDR1 SGHKS and CDR2 YYEKEE (reference sequence). The receptor was derived from a middle-aged man in good health. The specimen sequenced was blood. The chain uses TRBV5-5 and TRBJ1-4; TRBD1 is a possible D gene (5 bases). CDR3 nucleotide sequence: TGTGCCAGCAGCTTAGGGGTGGTAGAAAAACTGTTTTTT. This translates into CASSLGVVEKLFF.